The 32 T cell receptor beta chains below come from one sample, sequenced in a study of blood T cell repertoires in COVID-19. Libraries were prepared by immunoSEQ multiplex PCR; TCRdb keeps only in-frame clonotypes and omits some of them. This sample carries over 100,000 clones, roughly 83% of them seen once, and the ten largest clones take 0.7% to 0.85%. The material sequenced was peripheral blood. The receptors derive from a woman in her 70s with acute or convalescent COVID-19.

This clone was observed a single time. This sequence joins TRBV4-1 and TRBJ1-1; TRBD1 matches at 8 bases. The J segment lost 1 base and the V segment lost 0 bases, leaving 4 bases of the junction unmatched. CDR3 size: 16 residues. Germline V gene sequence: CDR1 MGHRA, CDR2 YSYEKL. This chain's CDR3 is CASSQDQGAENTEAFF. CDR3 DNA: TGCGCCAGCAGCCAAGATCAGGGGGCGGAGAACACTGAAGCTTTCTTT.

V and J are TRBV5-1 and TRBJ2-5; a possible D gene is TRBD2 (7 bases). CDR3 length: 14 residues. Germline values: CDR1 SGHRS, CDR2 YFSETQ. The V end was cut by 1 base, the J end by 5 bases, with 12 bases between. CDR3 region: CASSLPGGRETQYF. The CDR3 coding sequence is TGCGCCAGCAGCTTGCCGGGGGGCCGCGAGACCCAGTACTTC.

The CDR3 sequence: CASSLQGPSTDIQYF. CDR3 in DNA: TGTGCCAGCAGCTTACAGGGCCCTTCTACGGACATTCAGTACTTC. The J gene is TRBJ2-4, the V gene TRBV7-9; D might be TRBD1 (5 bases). Germline lookup yields CDR1 SEHNR and CDR2 FQNEAQ (reference sequence). Trimming cost V 2 bases and J 8 bases, with 16 bases left between them. The CDR3 is 15 residues long.

The J gene is TRBJ1-5, the V gene TRBV6-5, with a weak D call TRBD1 (5 bases). Germline assignment: CDR1 MNHEY and CDR2 SVGAGI. V was cut by 6 bases and J by 6 bases, with 15 bases left in between. The CDR3 contains 14 residues. The CDR3 is CASRASGSGQPQHF. DNA for the CDR3: TGTGCCAGCAGGGCCTCAGGGTCGGGTCAGCCCCAGCATTTT.

The J gene is TRBJ1-5, the V gene TRBV21-1. TRBV21-1 is a pseudogene segment. The CDR3 is made up of 15 amino acids. In DNA form, the CDR3 reads TGTGCCAGCATCTCGGGTATCAATAGCAATCAGCCCCAGCATTTT. This sequence encodes CASISGINSNQPQHF.

The V and J genes are TRBV24-1 and TRBJ2-3, with unresolved D. In germline, CDR1 is KGHDR, CDR2 SFDVKD. Trimming cost V 1 base and J 8 bases, with 6 bases left between them. The CDR3 is made up of 12 amino acids. The CDR3: CATSDFRSTQYF. CDR3 nucleotide sequence: TGTGCCACCAGTGATTTTCGGAGTACGCAGTATTTT.

The DNA of the CDR3 is TGTGCCAGCAGCCATGGAAGGGGACAGGTTAATTCACCCCTCCACTTT. Translating it yields CASSHGRGQVNSPLHF. The chain uses TRBV3-1 (or the pseudogene TRBV3-2) and TRBJ1-6, with 8 nucleotides matching TRBD1. The V and J ends lost 3 bases and 6 bases, in that order; junction bases with no gene match: 7. From germline, CDR1 is LGHDT and CDR2 YNNKEL (reference sequence). The CDR3 extends over 16 amino acids.

This chain links TRBV11-2 with TRBJ1-2, with D possibly being TRBD1 (6 bases). The germline V gene encodes CDR1 SGHAT and CDR2 FQNNGV. CDR3 length: 16 amino acids. V was clipped by 5 bases and J by 3 bases, with 19 bases between them. DNA of the CDR3: TGTGCCAGCAGCCCAGAGGGGACACAGGGTTACTATGGCTACACCTTC. This codes for CASSPEGTQGYYGYTF. Based on the CDR3 plus reference TRBV11-2 and TRBJ1-2, the full variable domain is EAGVAQSPRYKIIEKRQSVAFWCNPISGHATLYWYQQILGQGPKLLIQFQNNGVVDDSQLPKDRFSAERLKGVDSTLKIQPAKLEDSAVYLCASSPEGTQGYYGYTFGSGTRLTVV.

The table lists this clone with a few counts. The V call is TRBV5-1, the J call TRBJ2-7, with 11 bases matching TRBD2. The trim removed 3 bases at V and 6 bases at J, leaving 5 bases unmatched. This CDR3 spans 14 amino acids. CDR1 is SGHRS, CDR2 YFSETQ, per germline. DNA for the CDR3: TGCGCCAGCAGCTCAAACCTAGCGGGAGGCGAGCAGTACTTC. Translated, it gives CASSSNLAGGEQYF.

The CDR3 nucleotides are TGTGCCAGCAGCCAAGCTGCGGGGGGCAGCTACGAGCAGTACTTC. It translates to CASSQAAGGSYEQYF. The V call is TRBV3-1 (or the pseudogene TRBV3-2), the J call TRBJ2-7, with 8 bases fitting TRBD2. Germline V gene sequence: CDR1 LGHDT, CDR2 YNNKEL (reference sequence). The CDR3 is made up of 15 amino acids. The ends lost 1 base at V and 3 bases at J; junction bases unmatched: 5.

This rearrangement joins TRBV18 to TRBJ1-1; D gene unclear. In germline, CDR1 is KGHSH, CDR2 LQKENI. Trimming took 3 bases from V and 3 from J, leaving 11 bases between them. CDR3 length: 14 amino acids. The CDR3 DNA follows: TGTGCCAGCTCACCGGCGAGGGTTTACACTGAAGCTTTCTTT. This codes for CASSPARVYTEAFF.

The J gene is TRBJ2-3, the V gene TRBV27; tentative D call: TRBD2 (5 bases). The CDR3 covers 15 residues. V was cut by 3 bases and J by 6 bases, with 16 bases left in between. Germline CDR1 and CDR2: MNHEY and SMNVEV (reference sequence). CDR3 coding DNA: TGTGCCAGCAGTTTGCAGCGGCGAAGTTGGGATACGCAGTATTTT. It specifies CASSLQRRSWDTQYF.

The rearrangement joins TRBV5-8 to TRBJ1-5, with TRBD1 identical over 7 bases. Losses at the gene ends were 7 bases for V and 7 bases for J; bases not matched to a gene: 11. Per germline, CDR1 SGHTS and CDR2 YDEGEE. The CDR3 spans 14 residues. This chain's CDR3 is CASSLQTGRQPQHF. As DNA, the CDR3 is TGTGCCAGCTCACTTCAGACAGGGCGACAGCCCCAGCATTTT.

The chain is built from TRBV7-8 and TRBJ1-1, with D hard to call. This CDR3 is built from 14 residues. Germline lookup yields CDR1 SGHVS and CDR2 FQNEAQ. V dropped 2 bases and J dropped 5 bases, with 12 bases sitting between them. The CDR3 sequence is CASSLKRVATEAFF. In DNA, the CDR3 is TGTGCCAGCAGCTTAAAGAGGGTGGCAACTGAAGCTTTCTTT.

The V call is TRBV7-3, the J call TRBJ2-5; D might be TRBD2 (6 bases). Germline V CDR1 and CDR2: SGHTA, FQGTGA. Trimming stripped 5 bases from V and 5 bases from J, with 18 bases between. CDR3 length equals 15 residues. The CDR3 DNA is TGTGCCAGCAGCGCCGCCGGGACTGGGAGGGAGACCCAGTACTTC. It codes for CASSAAGTGRETQYF. The entire variable domain, with the rest obtained from reference TRBV7-3 and TRBJ2-5, is as follows: GAGVSQTPSNKVTEKGKYVELRCDPISGHTALYWYRQSLGQGPEFLIYFQGTGAADDSGLPNDRFFAVRPEGSVSTLKIQRTERGDSAVYLCASSAAGTGRETQYFGPGTRLLVL.

The rearrangement joins TRBV9 to TRBJ2-2, with TRBD2 matching over 7 bases. This CDR3 is 16 amino acids long. The V gene's germline CDR1 is SGDLS and CDR2 YYNGEE. The J segment lost 3 bases and the V segment lost 0 bases, leaving 5 bases of the junction unmatched. Here the CDR3 reads CASSVAGGRHTGELFF. The CDR3 DNA reads TGTGCCAGCAGCGTAGCGGGGGGTCGGCACACCGGGGAGCTGTTTTTT.

The chain combines TRBV7-9 with TRBJ1-3; 8 positions match TRBD1. This CDR3 contains 16 residues. Germline V gene lookup returns CDR1 SEHNR and CDR2 FQNEAQ (reference sequence). Trimming removed 6 bases from V and 1 base from J; junction bases left unmatched: 8. CDR3 nucleotide sequence: TGTGCCAGCAGTTTCGACAGGGGAGTATCTGGAAACACCATATATTTT. Translated, it gives CASSFDRGVSGNTIYF.

J is TRBJ1-2 and V is TRBV18; weak D call: TRBD1 (5 bases). V lost 4 bases to trimming and J lost 6 bases, with 12 bases between them. The CDR3 runs 13 residues. Per the germline V gene, CDR1 is KGHSH and CDR2 is LQKENI. CDR3 sequence: CASSLIDSNGYTF. In nucleotides, the CDR3 is TGTGCCAGCTCACTCATAGACAGTAATGGCTACACCTTC.

The rearrangement uses TRBV5-5 and TRBJ2-5, with 7 bases lining up with TRBD1. The V and J ends lost 2 bases and 2 bases, in that order; junction bases with no gene match: 0. The germline V gene encodes CDR1 SGHKS and CDR2 YYEKEE (reference sequence). The CDR3 length is 13 residues. DNA for the CDR3: TGTGCCAGCAGCTTACAGGGGCAAGAGACCCAGTACTTC. The encoded protein is CASSLQGQETQYF.

The chain is built from TRBV10-1 and TRBJ2-3; D perhaps matches TRBD1 (5 bases). CDR1 is WNHNN and CDR2 is SYGVQD in the germline V gene (reference sequence). Between the trimmed V and J ends, which lost 3 bases and 4 bases, there was a span of 11 bases. The CDR3 is 14 amino acids. Written as DNA, the CDR3 is TGCGCCAGCAGTGACCAGGGAATGGCAGATACGCAGTATTTT. It yields the protein CASSDQGMADTQYF.

V usage is TRBV6-5 and J usage is TRBJ2-2; a weak D match, TRBD1 (5 bases). Trimming cost V 2 bases and J 9 bases, with 13 bases left between them. Germline loops: CDR1 MNHEY, CDR2 SVGAGI. This CDR3 has 14 residues. Here the CDR3 reads CASSYRAGHWELFF. Here the CDR3 DNA reads TGTGCCAGCAGTTACCGGGCAGGACACTGGGAGCTGTTTTTT.

This clone was seen only a few times. This chain joins TRBV19 and TRBJ1-6, with 11 bases aligning to TRBD1. The trim removed 5 bases at V and 8 bases at J, leaving 8 bases unmatched. The CDR3 contains 16 residues. Germline loops: CDR1 LNHDA, CDR2 SQIVND (reference sequence). This chain's CDR3 is CASSLGQGEVYSPLHF. CDR3 bases: TGTGCCAGTAGTTTGGGACAGGGGGAAGTATATTCACCCCTCCACTTT.

V usage is TRBV7-3 and J usage is TRBJ1-1; D possibly corresponds to TRBD1 (5 bases). CDR1 and CDR2 (germline): SGHTA, FQGTGA. This CDR3 contains 13 residues. V lost 5 bases to trimming and J lost 2 bases, with 9 bases between them. CDR3 coding DNA: TGTGCCAGCAGCACGGGGGTTAACACTGAAGCTTTCTTT. It yields the protein CASSTGVNTEAFF.

This rearrangement joins TRBV25-1 to TRBJ1-2, with 7 bases lining up with TRBD1. The CDR3 has 15 amino acids. Germline CDR1 and CDR2: MGHDK and SYGVNS. Germline trimming cut 7 bases from V and 0 bases from J; bases unmatched to any gene: 8. This CDR3 reads CASIGWTGANYGYTF. The CDR3 coding sequence is TGTGCCAGCATCGGTTGGACAGGAGCTAACTATGGCTACACCTTC.

The gene calls are TRBV5-1 and TRBJ1-3; tentative D call: TRBD1 (5 bases). V gave up 0 bases and J gave up 2 bases, with 15 bases separating them. Per germline, CDR1 SGHRS and CDR2 YFSETQ. The length of the CDR3 is 17 residues. In DNA, the CDR3 is TGCGCCAGCAGCTTGGGCCCCCGGGGGAGGGCTGGAAACACCATATATTTT. Translated: CASSLGPRGRAGNTIYF.

The genes are TRBV5-3 and TRBJ2-2, with D possibly matching TRBD2 (5 bases). TRBV5-3 is filed as an ORF, its function uncertain. The CDR3 has 15 amino acids. Trimming left V 0 bases short and J 4 bases short, with 10 bases between. For the CDR3, the DNA is TGTGCCAGAAGCTTGGGACGGGGTGGCACCGGGGAGCTGTTTTTT. Translation gives CARSLGRGGTGELFF.

The rearrangement joins TRBV11-2 to TRBJ2-1; tentatively, D is TRBD2 (6 bases). Germline V gene lookup returns CDR1 SGHAT and CDR2 FQNNGV. V lost 0 bases, J lost 4 bases, and 16 bases lay in between. The CDR3 sequence is 17 residues long. The CDR3 sequence is CASSLDGAGLFYNEQFF. CDR3 bases: TGTGCCAGCAGCTTAGATGGTGCGGGACTTTTTTACAATGAGCAGTTCTTC. Filled out from reference TRBV11-2 and TRBJ2-1, the complete variable domain reads EAGVAQSPRYKIIEKRQSVAFWCNPISGHATLYWYQQILGQGPKLLIQFQNNGVVDDSQLPKDRFSAERLKGVDSTLKIQPAKLEDSAVYLCASSLDGAGLFYNEQFFGPGTRLTVL.

V is TRBV5-5 and J is TRBJ2-5, with 11 positions matching TRBD2. The germline V gene has CDR1 SGHKS and CDR2 YYEKEE (reference sequence). This CDR3 has 15 residues. V was pared by 3 bases and J by 2 bases, with 3 bases of the junction left unmatched. CDR3: CASSSGTSGQETQYF. For the CDR3, the DNA is TGTGCCAGCAGCTCGGGGACTAGCGGTCAAGAGACCCAGTACTTC.

This chain links TRBV19 with TRBJ1-3; TRBD1 matches 7 bases. The CDR3 sequence is 16 residues long. V shed 4 bases and J 0 bases; nucleotides not matched to a gene: 6. Looked up from germline, CDR1 is LNHDA and CDR2 is SQIVND (reference sequence). The CDR3 sequence: CASSSGQASSGNTIYF. In DNA, the CDR3 is TGTGCCAGTAGTAGCGGACAGGCGAGCTCTGGAAACACCATATATTTT.

The rearrangement joins TRBV6-5 to TRBJ2-7; D remains unclear. The CDR3 extends over 11 amino acids. The ends were cut back, 6 bases at V and 7 bases at J, with 10 bases in the middle. Germline CDR1 is MNHEY and CDR2 is SVGAGI. The CDR3 loop reads CASRGQWEQYF. The CDR3 bases are TGTGCCAGCAGGGGCCAGTGGGAGCAGTACTTC.

This clone was observed a single time. The gene calls are TRBV5-5 and TRBJ2-7; 7 positions agree with TRBD2. The junction had 13 bases not matched to a gene; V was cut back by 4 bases and J by 6 bases. The CDR3 totals 15 residues. Germline values: CDR1 SGHKS, CDR2 YYEKEE (reference sequence). CDR3 loop: CASSPRGGDVAEQYF. The CDR3 coding sequence is TGTGCCAGCAGCCCCCGGGGAGGGGACGTCGCCGAGCAGTACTTC.

The chain joins TRBV14 to TRBJ1-5; D unclear. V lost 9 bases to trimming and J lost 3 bases, with 15 bases between them. The CDR3 runs 14 residues. Per the germline V gene, CDR1 is SGHDN and CDR2 is FVKESK. CDR3 protein: CASTRGVDNQPQHF. The CDR3 region has the DNA TGTGCCAGTACCCGGGGAGTGGACAATCAGCCCCAGCATTTT. The entire variable domain, with the rest obtained from reference TRBV14 and TRBJ1-5, is as follows: EAGVTQFPSHSVIEKGQTVTLRCDPISGHDNLYWYRRVMGKEIKFLLHFVKESKQDESGMPNNRFLAERTGGTYSTLKVQPAELEDSGVYFCASTRGVDNQPQHFGDGTRLSIL.